These T cell receptor beta chains were read from a single sample in a study of T cell responses to AZD1222 COVID-19 vaccine. Repertoires were generated with immunoSEQ multiplex PCR, while TCRdb's copy carries only in-frame clones and drops some. The sample has 130,000 or so clones; about 90% are singletons. The sample in question was peripheral blood, obtained 28 days after the second AZD1222 dose. These TCRs come from an adult who received the AZD1222 COVID-19 vaccine. Each CDR3 is given with its conserved first and last residue. Fields, in order: J gene, clone size, D gene, V gene, CDR3 DNA, CDR3 protein. The D gene is left open where the match is weak. Not every row has a clone size; where given, it reads once, few, many or a size class.

j_gene: TRBJ2-7; abundance: NA; d_gene: NA; v_gene: TRBV28; CDR3nt: TGTGCCAGCACCCCCAACCGGGACCGGTTCTACGAGCAGTACTTC; CDR3aa: CASTPNRDRFYEQYF
j_gene: TRBJ1-2; abundance: NA; d_gene: NA; v_gene: TRBV4-1; CDR3nt: TGCGCCAGCAGCAACAGCCTTGGACAGCTTAACTATGGCTACACCTTC; CDR3aa: CASSNSLGQLNYGYTF
j_gene: TRBJ2-1; abundance: NA; d_gene: TRBD2; v_gene: TRBV6-2/TRBV6-3; CDR3nt: TGTGCCAGCAGCTGGACTAGCGGTTACAATGAGCAGTTCTTC; CDR3aa: CASSWTSGYNEQFF
j_gene: TRBJ2-3; abundance: NA; d_gene: TRBD2; v_gene: TRBV24-1; CDR3nt: TGTGCCACCAGTGGTGCTAGCGGGGGGGGCCCAGATACGCAGTATTTT; CDR3aa: CATSGASGGGPDTQYF
j_gene: TRBJ1-3; abundance: NA; d_gene: NA; v_gene: TRBV4-2; CDR3nt: TGTGCCAGCAGCCCCGTTGACTCTGGAAACACCATATATTTT; CDR3aa: CASSPVDSGNTIYF
j_gene: TRBJ2-5; abundance: NA; d_gene: TRBD2; v_gene: TRBV2; CDR3nt: TGTGCCAGCAGTGTGGACCTTAGCGGGAGGGCAGAGACCCAGTACTTC; CDR3aa: CASSVDLSGRAETQYF
j_gene: TRBJ1-4; abundance: few; d_gene: NA; v_gene: TRBV6-5; CDR3nt: TGTGCCAGCAGTTACGCCCCCTTCGGAAAACTGTTTTTT; CDR3aa: CASSYAPFGKLFF
j_gene: TRBJ1-1; abundance: NA; d_gene: NA; v_gene: TRBV5-1; CDR3nt: TGCGCCAGCAGCTTGGAGCCCGGACTGAACACTGAAGCTTTCTTT; CDR3aa: CASSLEPGLNTEAFF
j_gene: TRBJ1-1; abundance: NA; d_gene: NA; v_gene: TRBV7-2; CDR3nt: TGTGCCAGCAGGCCGGGGGGGGCCAACACTGAAGCTTTCTTT; CDR3aa: CASRPGGANTEAFF
j_gene: TRBJ2-5; abundance: NA; d_gene: TRBD1; v_gene: TRBV6-1; CDR3nt: TGTGCCAGCAGTGCCCGACAGGGGGCGCGGGGAGAGACCCAGTACTTC; CDR3aa: CASSARQGARGETQYF
j_gene: TRBJ2-7; abundance: NA; d_gene: NA; v_gene: TRBV7-9; CDR3nt: TGTGCCAGCAGCCTTGGACCCTACACCTACGAGCAGTACTTC; CDR3aa: CASSLGPYTYEQYF
j_gene: TRBJ1-3; abundance: NA; d_gene: TRBD1; v_gene: TRBV4-3; CDR3nt: TGCGCCAGCAGCCGCAGGACAGGGGACGGAAACACCATATATTTT; CDR3aa: CASSRRTGDGNTIYF
j_gene: TRBJ1-2; abundance: NA; d_gene: NA; v_gene: TRBV6-6; CDR3nt: TGTGCCAGCAGCCCTCTTGGGGTCGGCTACACCTTC; CDR3aa: CASSPLGVGYTF
j_gene: TRBJ2-1; abundance: NA; d_gene: NA; v_gene: TRBV7-2; CDR3nt: TGTGCCAGCAGTCCGAACTACAGCGGTGGGCAGTTCTTC; CDR3aa: CASSPNYSGGQFF
j_gene: TRBJ1-1; abundance: NA; d_gene: NA; v_gene: TRBV29-1; CDR3nt: TGCAGCGGAGACATCGGGGGAAAGACTGAAGCTTTCTTT; CDR3aa: CSGDIGGKTEAFF
j_gene: TRBJ1-5; abundance: NA; d_gene: NA; v_gene: TRBV12-3/TRBV12-4; CDR3nt: TGTGCCAGCAAAAATAGCAATCAGCCCCAGCATTTT; CDR3aa: CASKNSNQPQHF
j_gene: TRBJ1-2; abundance: NA; d_gene: NA; v_gene: TRBV5-1; CDR3nt: TGCGCCAGCAGCTTGGGCTACAGGAACCTATCTCATGGCTACACCTTC; CDR3aa: CASSLGYRNLSHGYTF
j_gene: TRBJ2-7; abundance: once; d_gene: TRBD2; v_gene: TRBV7-8; CDR3nt: TGTGCCAGCAGCTTATCGGTCTCAATCAGGGTCGGGGGGGCCTACGAGCAGTACTTC; CDR3aa: CASSLSVSIRVGGAYEQYF
j_gene: TRBJ2-7; abundance: NA; d_gene: NA; v_gene: TRBV7-3; CDR3nt: TGTGCCAGCAGCTCAGCCTACGAGCAGTACTTC; CDR3aa: CASSSAYEQYF
j_gene: TRBJ2-5; abundance: NA; d_gene: NA; v_gene: TRBV5-1; CDR3nt: TGCGCCAGCAGCCTCGGGGACTTCCAAGAGACCCAGTACTTC; CDR3aa: CASSLGDFQETQYF
j_gene: TRBJ1-4; abundance: NA; d_gene: NA; v_gene: TRBV18; CDR3nt: TGTGCCAGCTCACCAGAAGGGGAAAGGGAAAAACTGTTTTTT; CDR3aa: CASSPEGEREKLFF
j_gene: TRBJ1-5; abundance: NA; d_gene: TRBD1; v_gene: TRBV6-5; CDR3nt: TGTGCCAGCAGAAGGACAGGGCTAAATCAGCCCCAGCATTTT; CDR3aa: CASRRTGLNQPQHF
j_gene: TRBJ2-1; abundance: NA; d_gene: NA; v_gene: TRBV5-4; CDR3nt: TGTGCCAGCAGCTTGCGAGCGGAATACAATGAGCAGTTCTTC; CDR3aa: CASSLRAEYNEQFF
j_gene: TRBJ1-1; abundance: NA; d_gene: NA; v_gene: TRBV11-2; CDR3nt: TGTGCCAGCAGCTTATCACCAGGGCCTGAAGCTTTCTTT; CDR3aa: CASSLSPGPEAFF
j_gene: TRBJ2-5; abundance: NA; d_gene: NA; v_gene: TRBV25-1; CDR3nt: TGTGCCAGCAGTGGGTTCGGCCGAGGGGAGACCCAGTACTTC; CDR3aa: CASSGFGRGETQYF
j_gene: TRBJ2-5; abundance: NA; d_gene: TRBD1; v_gene: TRBV2; CDR3nt: TGTGCCAGCAACCCACAGGGGGGCCAAGAGACCCAGTACTTC; CDR3aa: CASNPQGGQETQYF
j_gene: TRBJ1-1; abundance: NA; d_gene: NA; v_gene: TRBV4-1; CDR3nt: TGCGCCAGCAGCCAAGACGACGTCTCGAACACTGAAGCTTTCTTT; CDR3aa: CASSQDDVSNTEAFF
j_gene: TRBJ1-5; abundance: NA; d_gene: TRBD1; v_gene: TRBV28; CDR3nt: TGTGCCAGCAGTCGGACCGGGACAGCTAATCAGCCCCAGCATTTT; CDR3aa: CASSRTGTANQPQHF
j_gene: TRBJ1-5; abundance: NA; d_gene: TRBD1; v_gene: TRBV5-4; CDR3nt: TGTGCCAGCAGCTCGTTACAGGGGGGACTTTTGTCTGACAATCAGCCCCAGCATTTT; CDR3aa: CASSSLQGGLLSDNQPQHF
j_gene: TRBJ1-5; abundance: once; d_gene: NA; v_gene: TRBV29-1; CDR3nt: TGCAGCGTGTCAGAGGCCGGTGGGGACCAGCCCCAGCATTTT; CDR3aa: CSVSEAGGDQPQHF
j_gene: TRBJ1-1; abundance: NA; d_gene: TRBD1; v_gene: TRBV19; CDR3nt: TGTGCCAGTTCAAACAGGGGGGACACTGAAGCTTTCTTT; CDR3aa: CASSNRGDTEAFF
j_gene: TRBJ1-5; abundance: NA; d_gene: NA; v_gene: TRBV4-2; CDR3nt: TGTGCCAGCAGCCAAGAGGACAATCAGCCCCAGCATTTT; CDR3aa: CASSQEDNQPQHF
j_gene: TRBJ1-2; abundance: NA; d_gene: NA; v_gene: TRBV13; CDR3nt: TGTGCCAGCAGATTAACGGGACATCGTTACGGCTACACCTTC; CDR3aa: CASRLTGHRYGYTF
j_gene: TRBJ1-2; abundance: NA; d_gene: NA; v_gene: TRBV7-8; CDR3nt: TGTGCCAGCAGCTTAGCGACGCATCGGGGCTACACCTTC; CDR3aa: CASSLATHRGYTF
j_gene: TRBJ2-3; abundance: once; d_gene: NA; v_gene: TRBV5-1; CDR3nt: TGCGCCAGCAGCTTGGTAGCGGCGGAGAGCACAGATACGCAGTATTTT; CDR3aa: CASSLVAAESTDTQYF
j_gene: TRBJ1-3; abundance: NA; d_gene: NA; v_gene: TRBV7-8; CDR3nt: TGTGCCAGCAGCTATGGCGCGAGTCCCTCGGGAAACACCATATATTTT; CDR3aa: CASSYGASPSGNTIYF
j_gene: TRBJ2-4; abundance: NA; d_gene: NA; v_gene: TRBV27; CDR3nt: TGTGCCAGAAGGCCCCTAGAGGGGGGGGGTACCGCTCAGCCCAAAAACATTCAGTACTTC; CDR3aa: CARRPLEGGGTAQPKNIQYF
j_gene: TRBJ2-3; abundance: NA; d_gene: NA; v_gene: TRBV4-3; CDR3nt: TGCGCCAGCAGCCAAGGAGGGGGGGACAGAGGCACAGATACGCAGTATTTT; CDR3aa: CASSQGGGDRGTDTQYF
j_gene: TRBJ1-2; abundance: NA; d_gene: NA; v_gene: TRBV13; CDR3nt: TGTGCCAGCAGCTTCCCAACAGAGAACTATGGCTACACCTTC; CDR3aa: CASSFPTENYGYTF
j_gene: TRBJ1-3; abundance: NA; d_gene: NA; v_gene: TRBV6-6; CDR3nt: TGTGCCAGCAGTTACTCTCAGGAGAACACCATATATTTT; CDR3aa: CASSYSQENTIYF
j_gene: TRBJ1-2; abundance: NA; d_gene: NA; v_gene: TRBV4-3; CDR3nt: TGCGCCAGCAGCCAAGATTACGGGGGGCTGAGCTATGGCTACACCTTC; CDR3aa: CASSQDYGGLSYGYTF
j_gene: TRBJ2-4; abundance: NA; d_gene: NA; v_gene: TRBV2; CDR3nt: TGTGCCAGCAGTGATGAGGGGTCGAACATTCAGTACTTC; CDR3aa: CASSDEGSNIQYF
j_gene: TRBJ1-6; abundance: once; d_gene: NA; v_gene: TRBV9; CDR3nt: TGTGCCAGCAGCGTAGACCCCCTGGGTAATTCACCCCTCCACTTT; CDR3aa: CASSVDPLGNSPLHF
j_gene: TRBJ2-3; abundance: NA; d_gene: NA; v_gene: TRBV6-2/TRBV6-3; CDR3nt: TGTGCCAGCAGTTACCGGGCCAGTACTAGCACAGATACGCAGTATTTT; CDR3aa: CASSYRASTSTDTQYF
j_gene: TRBJ2-7; abundance: NA; d_gene: NA; v_gene: TRBV27; CDR3nt: TGTGCCAGCAGTTTGGGGCCGGGCTCCTACGAGCAGTACTTC; CDR3aa: CASSLGPGSYEQYF
j_gene: TRBJ2-1; abundance: NA; d_gene: NA; v_gene: TRBV5-1; CDR3nt: TGCGCCAGCAGTTTGGCCCCGGGAAGCTCCTACAATGAGCAGTTCTTC; CDR3aa: CASSLAPGSSYNEQFF
j_gene: TRBJ1-4; abundance: NA; d_gene: TRBD1; v_gene: TRBV7-8; CDR3nt: TGTGCCAGCAGCCCCGTCCCGACAGGGGAAAGTAGAGCTAATGAAAAACTGTTTTTT; CDR3aa: CASSPVPTGESRANEKLFF
j_gene: TRBJ1-3; abundance: NA; d_gene: NA; v_gene: TRBV10-3; CDR3nt: TGTGCCCTCACCTCAACAGGGAGCTCTGGAAACACCATATATTTT; CDR3aa: CALTSTGSSGNTIYF
j_gene: TRBJ1-1; abundance: NA; d_gene: NA; v_gene: TRBV6-5; CDR3nt: TGTGCCGGAGGGGTGGAGGGGATAGCTGAAGCTTTCTTT; CDR3aa: CAGGVEGIAEAFF